Listed here are 17 T cell receptor beta chains from one sample, sequenced in a study of T-cell reconstitution after alpha-beta-depleted transplantation in children (dated by TCRdb to the mid-2010s). Receptor libraries were prepared by PCR. TCRdb records Illumina HiSeq 2500 as the sequencer. TCR libraries were prepared with molecular barcoding, using unique molecular identifiers to normalize TCRbeta repertoire quantification. TCRdb ran its own pipeline on the public reads, namely fastp trimming at Q25 and MiXCR clone calling, and kept in-frame beta chains. Each entry is one CDR3 protein sequence, shown with its most common DNA and genes. The sample contains hundreds of thousands of distinct CDR3 sequences, roughly 15% of them found a single time. The ten largest clones add up to under 1.2% of the sample. The sample here was PBMCs from the stem cell graft donor, taken from the stem cell graft. These receptors were collected from a human donor who donated a stem cell graft to a child with acute myeloid leukemia.

V usage is TRBV6-1 and J usage is TRBJ1-1, with D possibly being TRBD1 (6 bases). CDR1 MNHNS and CDR2 SASEGT come from the germline V gene. The CDR3 spans 17 residues. The V end lost 0 bases, the J end lost 5 bases, and 19 bases lay between the germline ends. CDR3 loop: CASSEATGKRGWTEAFF. CDR3 DNA: TGTGCCAGCAGTGAAGCGACAGGTAAACGCGGTTGGACTGAAGCTTTCTTT.

The chain links TRBV5-6 to TRBJ2-4; possibly TRBD1 for D (6 bases). The V end was cut by 3 bases, the J end by 0 bases, with 13 bases between. Germline V gives CDR1 SGHDT, CDR2 YYEEEE. This CDR3 is built from 16 residues. CDR3: CASSSTGTLAKNIQYF. The CDR3 bases are TGTGCCAGCAGCTCAACAGGGACACTAGCCAAAAACATTCAGTACTTC.

This clonotype was found a few times. The chain is built from TRBV5-1 and TRBJ1-1, with D perhaps matching TRBD1 (6 bases). Per germline, CDR1 SGHRS and CDR2 YFSETQ. The CDR3 sequence is 14 residues long. V lost 5 bases to trimming and J lost 4 bases, with 15 bases between them. The CDR3 region has the DNA TGCGCCAGCAGTCCTTCAACAGGGACCACTGAAGCTTTCTTT. Translated, it gives CASSPSTGTTEAFF.

This clonotype was seen repeatedly, ten times or more. The chain links TRBV7-2 to TRBJ2-2; maybe TRBD1 (5 bases). V was trimmed by 4 bases and J by 1 base, leaving 10 bases between them. Germline loops: CDR1 SGHTA, CDR2 FQGNSA. The CDR3 spans 15 residues. The CDR3 region is CASSSYRLNTGELFF. CDR3 in DNA: TGTGCCAGCAGCTCCTACAGGCTGAACACCGGGGAGCTGTTTTTT.

This clonotype was seen only a few times. The chain combines TRBV6-5 with TRBJ2-5, with unresolved D. Between the trimmed V and J ends, which lost 3 bases and 1 base, there was a span of 9 bases. This CDR3 has 14 amino acids. The V gene's germline CDR1 is MNHEY and CDR2 SVGAGI. CDR3 nucleotide sequence: TGTGCCAGCAGTTATCGCAGCCTCCAAGAGACCCAGTACTTC. Residues: CASSYRSLQETQYF.

This clonotype was seen at least ten times. The chain uses TRBV5-1 and TRBJ2-7; tentative D call: TRBD1 (6 bases). The CDR3 runs 14 residues. Germline CDR1 reads SGHRS; CDR2 reads YFSETQ. The ends were cut back, 4 bases at V and 2 bases at J, with 13 bases in the middle. The CDR3 bases are TGCGCCAGCAGCGTCGGACAGCCTCCCTACGAGCAGTACGTC. It encodes CASSVGQPPYEQYV.

The rearrangement joins TRBV13 to TRBJ2-5; 13 bases align to TRBD2. CDR1 and CDR2 (germline): PRHDT, FYEKMQ (reference sequence). The CDR3 is made up of 16 amino acids. Trimming removed 4 bases from V and 5 bases from J; junction bases left unmatched: 7. The CDR3 is CASSSGLAGVHETQYF. For the CDR3, the DNA is TGTGCCAGCAGCTCCGGACTAGCGGGGGTGCATGAGACCCAGTACTTC.

A few counts support this clonotype. The chain is built from TRBV5-1 and TRBJ2-1; 8 bases line up with TRBD2. This CDR3 has 16 amino acids. Germline lookup yields CDR1 SGHRS and CDR2 YFSETQ. The ends lost 3 bases at V and 5 bases at J; junction bases unmatched: 10. The CDR3 sequence: CASSSQPGGSDNEQFF. In nucleotides, the CDR3 is TGCGCCAGCAGCTCCCAACCGGGGGGGAGCGACAATGAGCAGTTCTTC.

This clonotype has a count of ten or more. The V call is TRBV20-1, the J call TRBJ2-7; 7 bases are shared with TRBD2. The CDR3 runs to 16 residues. After removal of 1 base from V and 7 bases from J, the junction contained 16 bases not matched to a gene. Germline CDR1 is DFQATT and CDR2 is SNEGSKA (reference sequence). The CDR3 sequence is CSARARLGTQGGEQYV. CDR3 DNA sequence: TGCAGTGCTAGAGCTCGTCTAGGCACCCAGGGAGGGGAGCAGTACGTC.

V and J are TRBV5-5 and TRBJ2-1; TRBD1 is a possible D gene (5 bases). The V gene's germline CDR1 is SGHKS and CDR2 YYEKEE (reference sequence). Trimming pared 3 bases from V and 1 base from J, leaving 20 bases between. There are 18 residues in the CDR3. The CDR3 DNA sequence: TGTGCCAGCAGCTCTAGGACAACTACGACGGTATCCTACAATGAGCAGTTCTTC. It specifies CASSSRTTTTVSYNEQFF.

The V and J genes are TRBV29-1 and TRBJ2-3; D may be TRBD2 (6 bases). The CDR3 sequence is 13 residues long. With 1 base removed from V and 5 bases from J, the gap between germline ends came to 10 bases. Germline CDR1 and CDR2: SQVTM and ANQGSEA. The chain's CDR3 is CSVEGRLGDTQYF. As DNA, the CDR3 is TGCAGCGTTGAAGGGAGACTAGGAGATACGCAGTATTTT.

This clonotype showed up many times. V is TRBV13 and J is TRBJ2-1; possible D gene TRBD2, 5 bases. Per germline, CDR1 PRHDT and CDR2 FYEKMQ (reference sequence). The CDR3 contains 13 residues. V lost 1 base to trimming and J lost 5 bases, with 6 bases between them. In DNA, the CDR3 is TGTGCCAGCAGCTTAGAGGGAGACAATGAGCAGTTCTTC. This sequence encodes CASSLEGDNEQFF.

This clonotype was seen ten or more times. This rearrangement joins TRBV20-1 to TRBJ2-5; no reliable D call. This CDR3 comprises 14 residues. Germline-derived CDR1 and CDR2 are DFQATT and SNEGSKA (reference sequence). V shed 5 bases and J shed 0 bases, with 13 bases lying between them. DNA for the CDR3: TGCAGTGCTGCACCCATCGGACACCAAGAGACCCAGTACTTC. This gives the protein CSAAPIGHQETQYF.

The chain joins TRBV4-1 to TRBJ2-1; 8 bases fit TRBD2. The germline CDR1 and CDR2 sequences are MGHRA and YSYEKL. V trimming: 1 base; J trimming: 10 bases; junction bases outside the gene matches: 12. This CDR3 comprises 16 residues. CDR3 sequence: CASSQGGRLASQEQFF. CDR3 sequence (DNA): TGCGCCAGCAGCCAAGGCGGGCGACTAGCGTCTCAGGAGCAGTTCTTC.

The rearrangement joins TRBV10-3 to TRBJ2-7, with D perhaps matching TRBD1 (6 bases). This CDR3 has 15 amino acids. Trimming left V 4 bases short and J 3 bases short, with 16 bases between. Per germline, CDR1 ENHRY and CDR2 SYGVKD. CDR3 sequence (DNA): TGTGCCATCAGTGGGGACACTCGACCTCTCTACGAGCAGTACTTC. This encodes CAISGDTRPLYEQYF.

The V call is TRBV6-2 or TRBV6-3, the J call TRBJ2-5; 13 positions agree with TRBD2. V trimming: 2 bases; J trimming: 5 bases; junction bases outside the gene matches: 11. This CDR3 has 18 residues. The germline V gene has CDR1 MNHEY and CDR2 SVGEGT. The CDR3 DNA reads TGTGCCAGCAGTTACGCGGGACTAGCGGGACTCCTTGGGGAGACCCAGTACTTC. Protein sequence: CASSYAGLAGLLGETQYF.

This clonotype occurred a few times. V usage is TRBV12-3 or TRBV12-4 and J usage is TRBJ2-7, with D hard to call. Between the trimmed V and J ends, which lost 4 bases and 6 bases, there was a span of 10 bases. The CDR3 is 12 amino acids. CDR3 DNA: TGTGCCAGCAGTTCACTTGACGGCGAGCAGTACGTC. Translation gives CASSSLDGEQYV.